Shown below are 27 T cell receptor beta chains from a single sample sequenced in a study of long-term antiretroviral therapy in people with HIV. Researchers report immunoSEQ v3.0 was run at survey level. The data were produced by immunoSEQ multiplex PCR, yet TCRdb's version contains in-frame clones alone and is incomplete. The table records about 19,000 clones, about 89% of them present only once. This specimen consisted of unsorted PBMCs, obtained 0.5 years after starting antiretroviral therapy. All receptors derive from a man between 35 and 55 years old with HIV.

V is TRBV10-3 and J is TRBJ2-3; 10 bases agree with TRBD2. The CDR3 has 16 amino acids. CDR1 is ENHRY, CDR2 SYGVKD, per germline. Unmatched junction bases numbered 3, after V lost 0 bases and J lost 3 bases. DNA of the CDR3: TGTGCCATCAGTGAGTCGACGGGACTAGCGACAGATACGCAGTATTTT. Its protein product is CAISESTGLATDTQYF.

The chain combines TRBV5-1 with TRBJ1-1, with TRBD1 as a possible D gene (5 bases). CDR1 and CDR2 from the germline V gene are SGHRS and YFSETQ. Between the trimmed V and J ends, which lost 4 bases and 1 base, there was a span of 8 bases. This CDR3 is built from 13 residues. CDR3 in DNA: TGCGCCAGCAGCATCAGGGAGAACACTGAAGCTTTCTTT. As protein: CASSIRENTEAFF.

This chain links TRBV7-9 with TRBJ1-2; TRBD1 matches at 9 bases. The CDR3 consists of 12 residues. The V gene's germline CDR1 is SEHNR and CDR2 FQNEAQ (reference sequence). V gave up 4 bases and J gave up 6 bases; unmatched junction bases: 0. Here the CDR3 reads CASSWTGDGYTF. The CDR3 coding sequence is TGTGCCAGCAGCTGGACAGGGGATGGCTACACCTTC.

The chain carries TRBV2 and TRBJ2-2; D remains unclear. Trimming left V 6 bases short and J 0 bases short, with 8 bases between. The CDR3 spans 14 residues. CDR1 and CDR2 from the germline V gene are SNHLY and FYNNEI. CDR3 loop: CASRRTSNTGELFF. The CDR3 region has the DNA TGTGCCAGCAGACGGACCTCGAACACCGGGGAGCTGTTTTTT.

V and J are TRBV13 and TRBJ2-7; 9 nucleotides agree with TRBD2. The CDR3 is 15 residues long. After removal of 3 bases from V and 2 bases from J, the junction contained 5 bases not matched to a gene. Germline V gene data show CDR1 as PRHDT and CDR2 as FYEKMQ (reference sequence). CDR3 nucleotide sequence: TGTGCCAGCAGCTTTGCGGGAGGGCCAACCTACGAGCAGTACTTC. This sequence encodes CASSFAGGPTYEQYF.

The V call is TRBV29-1, the J call TRBJ2-7; D unresolved. Germline lookup yields CDR1 SQVTM and CDR2 ANQGSEA. V was clipped by 1 base and J by 1 base, with 8 bases between them. This CDR3 is 13 amino acids long. CDR3: CSVEGMGSYEQYF. CDR3 in DNA: TGCAGCGTTGAAGGGATGGGATCCTACGAGCAGTACTTC.

The chain couples TRBV2 to TRBJ1-5, with D tentatively TRBD1 (5 bases). The CDR3 covers 16 residues. Trimming shortened V by 10 bases and J by 2 bases, and 21 bases separated the two germline ends. The germline CDR1 and CDR2 sequences are SNHLY and FYNNEI. The CDR3 coding sequence is TGTGCCACACGGGGGTCAGGTATCAAAGGCAATCAGCCCCAGCATTTT. This gives the protein CATRGSGIKGNQPQHF.

The chain links TRBV5-4 to TRBJ1-1; tentatively, D is TRBD1 (6 bases). The germline CDR1 and CDR2 sequences are SGHNT and YYREEE (reference sequence). V gave up 1 base and J gave up 5 bases, with 12 bases separating them. The CDR3 contains 14 residues. As DNA, the CDR3 is TGTGCCAGCAGCTTGCCAGGGGTATTGACTGAAGCTTTCTTT. This codes for CASSLPGVLTEAFF.

V is TRBV18 and J is TRBJ2-7; D is ambiguous. This CDR3 spans 15 amino acids. CDR1 KGHSH and CDR2 LQKENI come from the germline V gene. The ends were cut back, 4 bases at V and 5 bases at J, with 18 bases in the middle. The CDR3 sequence: CASSLGSFRPHEQYF. In DNA, the CDR3 is TGTGCCAGCTCACTCGGGTCCTTTAGACCCCACGAGCAGTACTTC.

The V call is TRBV18, the J call TRBJ2-2, with 9 bases lining up with TRBD1. The CDR3 covers 15 residues. CDR1 is KGHSH and CDR2 is LQKENI in the germline V gene. V gave up 2 bases and J gave up 5 bases; unmatched junction bases: 3. The CDR3 DNA reads as TGTGCCAGCTCACCAACAGGGGGCGGAACCGGGGAGCTGTTTTTT. Translated: CASSPTGGGTGELFF.

The rearrangement links TRBV7-8 to TRBJ2-3; 14 bases align to TRBD2. CDR1 is SGHVS and CDR2 is FQNEAQ in the germline V gene. J gave up 2 bases and V 5 bases, and 3 bases lay outside the gene matches. The CDR3 sequence is 16 residues long. CDR3 sequence: CASSRTSGGLTDTQYF. DNA of the CDR3: TGTGCCAGCAGCCGGACTAGCGGGGGGCTCACAGATACGCAGTATTTT.

The V gene is TRBV5-1, the J gene TRBJ1-1, with a possible D match to TRBD1 (5 bases). Trimming stripped 1 base from V and 1 base from J, with 11 bases between. CDR1 is SGHRS, CDR2 YFSETQ, per germline. The CDR3 is 15 amino acids. CDR3 loop: CASSLYGGGNTEAFF. For the CDR3, the DNA is TGCGCCAGCAGCTTGTATGGTGGGGGGAACACTGAAGCTTTCTTT.

This sequence joins TRBV30 and TRBJ2-7, with D possibly being TRBD2 (5 bases). CDR1 and CDR2 (germline): GTSNPN, SVGIG (reference sequence). This CDR3 contains 12 residues. Trimming removed 2 bases at V and 2 bases at J, with 7 bases between. Here the CDR3 DNA reads TGTGCCTGGAGTCCCGGGACCTACGAGCAGTACTTC. This gives the protein CAWSPGTYEQYF.

By frequency in the sample, this clone is medium-sized (0.01 to 0.1%). The chain is built from TRBV9 and TRBJ2-1, with D maybe TRBD1 (6 bases). V was shortened by 3 bases and J by 5 bases, with 15 bases between the two germline ends. Germline CDR1 reads SGDLS; CDR2 reads YYNGEE. The CDR3 spans 15 residues. The CDR3 spells CASSAQGNIHNEQFF. Here the CDR3 DNA reads TGTGCCAGCAGCGCACAGGGCAATATCCACAATGAGCAGTTCTTC.

This chain links TRBV28 with TRBJ1-3; D not certain. Germline values: CDR1 MDHEN, CDR2 SYDVKM. The CDR3 loop spans 15 amino acids. With 0 bases removed from V and 0 bases from J, the gap between germline ends came to 6 bases. The CDR3 DNA follows: TGTGCCAGCAGTTTATGGCAGCACTCTGGAAACACCATATATTTT. Protein product: CASSLWQHSGNTIYF.

The rearrangement links TRBV6-5 to TRBJ1-6; D remains ambiguous. Trimming took 4 bases from V and 7 from J, leaving 11 bases between them. The CDR3 loop spans 14 amino acids. The germline V gene encodes CDR1 MNHEY and CDR2 SVGAGI. DNA for the CDR3: TGTGCCAGCAGTTCGACACTGCCCAATTCACCCCTCCACTTT. It translates to CASSSTLPNSPLHF.

This chain joins TRBV19 and TRBJ1-6; weak D call: TRBD1 (6 bases). Trimming took 5 bases from V and 6 from J, leaving 11 bases between them. The V gene's germline CDR1 is LNHDA and CDR2 SQIVND (reference sequence). The CDR3 extends over 14 amino acids. The CDR3 coding sequence is TGTGCCAGTAGTGAGACAGGCCGTAATTCACCCCTCCACTTT. It yields the protein CASSETGRNSPLHF. Full variable domain (rest looked up from reference TRBV19 and TRBJ1-6): DGGITQSPKYLFRKEGQNVTLSCEQNLNHDAMYWYRQDPGQGLRLIYYSQIVNDFQKGDIAEGYSVSREKKESFPLTVTSAQKNPTAFYLCASSETGRNSPLHFGNGTRLTVT.

V gene TRBV19 combines with J gene TRBJ1-1; tentative D call: TRBD1 (6 bases). V shed 9 bases and J shed 1 base, with 12 bases lying between them. This CDR3 is built from 13 residues. Per the germline V gene, CDR1 is LNHDA and CDR2 is SQIVND (reference sequence). DNA of the CDR3: TGTGCCAGCAGGGGAGAAGGGAACACTGAAGCTTTCTTT. Translation gives CASRGEGNTEAFF.

Points on this clone: One end of the junction varies from germline; a read error may be responsible. The J gene is TRBJ1-6, the V gene TRBV2; 7 nucleotides align to TRBD1. Germline loops: CDR1 SNHLY, CDR2 FYNNEI. There are 14 residues in the CDR3. In DNA form, the CDR3 reads TGTGCCAGCAGTAACCGGGACAGTAATTCGCCCCTCCACTTT. Protein product: CASSNRDSNSPLHF. Supplemented by reference TRBV2 and TRBJ1-6, the full variable domain reads EPEVTQTPSHQVTQMGQEVILRCVPISNHLYFYWYRQILGQKVEFLVSFYNNEISEKSEIFDDQFSVERPDGSNFTLKIRSTKLEDSAMYFCASSNRDSNSPLHFGNGTRLTVT.

The CDR3 here is CASGGGVDEQYF. DNA for the CDR3: TGTGCCAGTGGGGGCGGCGTGGACGAGCAGTACTTC. The V call is TRBV27, the J call TRBJ2-7; tentatively, D is TRBD1 (6 bases). The V end was cut by 9 bases, the J end by 5 bases, with 14 bases between. Germline-derived CDR1 and CDR2 are MNHEY and SMNVEV (reference sequence). The CDR3 is made up of 12 amino acids.

This chain connects TRBV18 to TRBJ2-3, with a possible D match to TRBD1 (5 bases). CDR3 length equals 14 residues. V lost 2 bases and J lost 4, with 10 bases in between. The germline V gene encodes CDR1 KGHSH and CDR2 LQKENI. The CDR3 DNA reads as TGTGCCAGCTCACCAGGCAGGGCACCAGATACGCAGTATTTT. It translates to CASSPGRAPDTQYF.

The gene calls are TRBV7-2 and TRBJ2-7; 9 bases align to TRBD1. Germline assignment: CDR1 SGHTA and CDR2 FQGNSA. The trim removed 5 bases at V and 0 bases at J, leaving 5 bases unmatched. This CDR3 contains 15 residues. The CDR3 DNA follows: TGTGCCAGCAGCCCCGACAGGGGGGCCTCCTACGAGCAGTACTTC. Encoded protein: CASSPDRGASYEQYF. The full variable domain, completed using reference TRBV7-2 and TRBJ2-7, is GAGVSQSPSNKVTEKGKDVELRCDPISGHTALYWYRQSLGQGLEFLIYFQGNSAPDKSGLPSDRFSAERTGGSVSTLTIQRTQQEDSAVYLCASSPDRGASYEQYFGPGTRLTVT.

CDR3 in amino acids: CASSVAGGGTQYF. The CDR3, as DNA: TGTGCCAGCAGTGTGGCGGGAGGAGGGACCCAGTACTTC. The chain carries TRBV25-1 and TRBJ2-5; 8 bases are a match to TRBD2. Germline CDR1 reads MGHDK; CDR2 reads SYGVNS. V trimming: 4 bases; J trimming: 7 bases; junction bases outside the gene matches: 5. The CDR3 contains 13 residues.

This chain's CDR3 is CASSRGSSYNEQFF. CDR3 nucleotide sequence: TGTGCCAGCAGTAGGGGGAGCTCCTACAATGAGCAGTTCTTC. The chain carries TRBV6-5 and TRBJ2-1; TRBD1 is a possible D gene (6 bases). Germline values: CDR1 MNHEY, CDR2 SVGAGI. Trimming took 5 bases from V and 0 from J, leaving 8 bases between them. The CDR3 length is 14 residues.

This clone was seen a single time. The chain joins TRBV4-2 to TRBJ1-5; D is possibly TRBD1 (5 bases). The V end was cut by 3 bases, the J end by 9 bases, with 21 bases between. CDR1 and CDR2 (germline): LGHNA, YNFKEQ. The CDR3 is 16 residues long. The CDR3 sequence: CASSQGTGTPTWPQHF. The CDR3, as DNA: TGTGCCAGCAGCCAGGGTACCGGGACGCCGACCTGGCCCCAGCATTTT.

The J gene is TRBJ2-1, the V gene TRBV7-2; a weak D match, TRBD2 (5 bases). CDR3 size: 13 residues. V lost 7 bases and J lost 3, with 10 bases in between. Germline loops: CDR1 SGHTA, CDR2 FQGNSA. DNA of the CDR3: TGTGCCAGCACGGGGTTCAACTACAATGAGCAGTTCTTC. This translates into CASTGFNYNEQFF.

The chain joins TRBV4-1 to TRBJ2-7, with D possibly being TRBD1 (6 bases). This CDR3 spans 15 amino acids. Trimming removed 1 base from V and 3 bases from J, with 13 bases in between. CDR1 MGHRA and CDR2 YSYEKL come from the germline V gene. CDR3 residues: CASSQGRGRGYEQYF. In DNA form, the CDR3 reads TGCGCCAGCAGCCAAGGCCGCGGCAGGGGCTACGAGCAGTACTTC.